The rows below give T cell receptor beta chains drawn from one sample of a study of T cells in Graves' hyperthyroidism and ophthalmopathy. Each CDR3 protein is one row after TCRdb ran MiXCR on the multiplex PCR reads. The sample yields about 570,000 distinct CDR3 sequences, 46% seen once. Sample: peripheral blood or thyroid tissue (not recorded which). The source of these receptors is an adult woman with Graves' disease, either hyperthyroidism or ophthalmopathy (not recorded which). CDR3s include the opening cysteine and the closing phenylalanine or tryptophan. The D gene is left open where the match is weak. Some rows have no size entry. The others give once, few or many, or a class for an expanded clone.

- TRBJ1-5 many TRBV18 CASSPGGGNQPQHF TGTGCCAGCAGCCCTGGGGGTGGCAATCAGCCCCAGCATTTT
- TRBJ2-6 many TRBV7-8 CASSLRVGESSSGANVLTF TGTGCCAGCAGCTTAAGAGTTGGGGAATCTTCCTCTGGGGCCAACGTCCTGACTTTC
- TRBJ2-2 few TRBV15 CATSSPYTGELFF TGTGCCACCAGCAGCCCTTACACCGGGGAGCTGTTTTTT
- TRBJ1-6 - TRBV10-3 CAISEPVDNSPLHF TGTGCCATCAGTGAGCCCGTTGATAATTCACCCCTCCACTTT
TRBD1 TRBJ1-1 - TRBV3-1 CASSHRTGLNTEAFF TGTGCCAGCAGCCACCGGACAGGCCTGAACACTGAAGCTTTCTTT
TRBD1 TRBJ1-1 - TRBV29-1 CSGRNPTGWIGDTEAFF TGCAGCGGAAGAAACCCGACAGGGTGGATCGGGGACACTGAAGCTTTCTTT
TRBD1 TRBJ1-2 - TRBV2 CASSESPQGNGYTF TGTGCCAGCAGTGAATCCCCACAGGGGAATGGCTACACCTTC
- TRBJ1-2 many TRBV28 CASSLSGLYGYTF TGTGCCAGCAGCCTGTCTGGACTCTATGGCTACACCTTC
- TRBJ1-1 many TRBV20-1 CSARGGDYTEAFF TGCAGTGCTAGAGGGGGGGATTACACTGAAGCTTTCTTT
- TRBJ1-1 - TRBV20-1 CSARVNENTEAFF TGCAGTGCTAGGGTGAATGAGAACACTGAAGCTTTCTTT
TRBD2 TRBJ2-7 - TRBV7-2 CASSLGLAGGREQYF TGTGCCAGCAGCTTAGGGCTAGCGGGAGGGCGGGAGCAGTACTTC
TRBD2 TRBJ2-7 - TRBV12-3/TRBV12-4 CASSLGGVAYEQYF TGTGCCAGCAGTTTGGGGGGGGTTGCCTACGAGCAGTACTTC
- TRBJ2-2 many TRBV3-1 CASSPGPSNTGELFF TGTGCCAGCAGCCCCGGACCCTCGAACACCGGGGAGCTGTTTTTT
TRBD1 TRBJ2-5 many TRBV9 CASSVAPTGSQETQYF TGTGCCAGCAGCGTAGCCCCGACAGGGTCGCAAGAGACCCAGTACTTC
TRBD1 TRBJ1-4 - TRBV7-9 CATQGGQGHEKLFF TGTGCCACCCAGGGGGGACAGGGTCATGAAAAACTGTTTTTT
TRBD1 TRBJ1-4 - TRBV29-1 CSVQQGANEKLFF TGCAGCGTACAACAGGGGGCTAATGAAAAACTGTTTTTT
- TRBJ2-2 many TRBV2 CASSDRVAGELFF TGTGCCAGCAGTGACAGGGTCGCCGGGGAGCTGTTTTTT
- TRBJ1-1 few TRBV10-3 CATGPGQAFF TGTGCCACCGGCCCAGGGCAGGCTTTCTTT
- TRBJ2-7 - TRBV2 CASRGPRGSNEQYF TGTGCCAGCAGGGGCCCCAGGGGCTCCAACGAGCAGTACTTC
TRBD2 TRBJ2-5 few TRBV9 CTSSPGLAGGPGGETQYF TGTACCAGCAGCCCGGGACTAGCGGGAGGGCCCGGGGGGGAGACCCAGTACTTC
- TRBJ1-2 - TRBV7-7 CASSYDSTGGCTF TGTGCTAGCAGTTACGACAGCACTGGGGGCTGCACCTTC
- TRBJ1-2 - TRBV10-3 CAISRGVEDGYTF TGTGCTATCAGTAGGGGCGTGGAAGATGGCTACACCTTC
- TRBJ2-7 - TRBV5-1 CASSFESGGEQYF TGCGCCAGCAGCTTTGAATCCGGGGGCGAGCAGTACTTC
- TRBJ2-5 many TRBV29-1 CSGYSPEGSTFAETQYF TGCAGCGGATACTCACCTGAGGGCTCGACGTTTGCTGAGACCCAGTACTTC
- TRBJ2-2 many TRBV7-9 CASSPRDSSTGELFF TGTGCCAGCAGCCCGCGGGACAGTTCCACCGGGGAGCTGTTTTTT
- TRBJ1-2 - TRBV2 CASSERAGPRNYGYTF TGTGCCAGCAGTGAACGGGCAGGCCCTAGAAACTATGGCTACACCTTC
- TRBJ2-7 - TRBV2 CASSSTGRRGYEQYF TGTGCCAGCAGCTCCACAGGGAGAAGAGGCTACGAGCAGTACTTC
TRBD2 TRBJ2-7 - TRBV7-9 CASRLAGGDKQYF TGTGCCAGCCGACTAGCGGGAGGGGATAAGCAGTACTTC
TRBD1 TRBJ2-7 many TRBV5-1 CASSLNPNRGRWEQYF TGCGCCAGCAGCTTGAATCCTAACAGGGGGCGATGGGAGCAGTACTTC
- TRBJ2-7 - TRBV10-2 CASSPNDHEQYF TGCGCCAGCAGCCCTAACGACCACGAGCAGTACTTC